A selection of T cell receptor beta chains follows, all from one sample in a study of OX40 agonist ivuxolimab in advanced cancers. TCRdb's copy holds only in-frame clones and misses some; the assay was immunoSEQ multiplex PCR. This table has around 140,000 clones, less than 95% appearing once. The sequencing used CD4+ or CD8+ T cells sorted from blood, collected in a trial of the OX40 agonist ivuxolimab. These receptors all come from an adult with an advanced solid tumor such as melanoma, head and neck, liver or kidney cancer. The CDR3 runs from the conserved cysteine through the conserved F or W.

v_call: TRBV28; j_call: TRBJ1-1; cdr3_length: 17; cdr3_aa: CASSFVPGTARNTEAFF
v_call: TRBV28; j_call: TRBJ2-1; cdr3_length: 20; cdr3_aa: CASSPLPQVREGRFHNEQFF
v_call: TRBV5-5; j_call: TRBJ1-5; cdr3_length: 14; cdr3_aa: CASSLSSGNQPQHF
v_call: TRBV14; j_call: TRBJ1-2; cdr3_length: 15; cdr3_aa: CASSQRTGNYYGYTF
v_call: TRBV4-2; j_call: TRBJ1-1; cdr3_length: 15; cdr3_aa: CASSRGQGSGTEAFF
v_call: TRBV5-5; j_call: TRBJ1-2; cdr3_length: 14; cdr3_aa: CASSLQGGIYGYTF
v_call: TRBV5-6; j_call: TRBJ1-1; cdr3_length: 14; cdr3_aa: CASSLLTGRGEAFF
v_call: TRBV5-1; j_call: TRBJ2-3; cdr3_length: 16; cdr3_aa: CASSSGTSGLTDTQYF
v_call: TRBV6-5; j_call: TRBJ2-1; cdr3_length: 15; cdr3_aa: CASSLSGSSYNEQFF
v_call: TRBV11-1; j_call: TRBJ1-1; cdr3_length: 15; cdr3_aa: CASSLTGILNTEAFF
v_call: TRBV27; j_call: TRBJ2-1; cdr3_length: 13; cdr3_aa: CASSLAGTSEQFF
v_call: TRBV19; j_call: TRBJ2-5; cdr3_length: 15; cdr3_aa: CASSMSGLIKETQYF
v_call: TRBV27; j_call: TRBJ1-6; cdr3_length: 15; cdr3_aa: CASGLMGQGHSPLHF
v_call: TRBV27; j_call: TRBJ2-6; cdr3_length: 14; cdr3_aa: CASSFSSGANVLTF
v_call: TRBV19; j_call: TRBJ2-1; cdr3_length: 14; cdr3_aa: CATDGTSGIGEQFF
v_call: TRBV6-1; j_call: TRBJ1-2; cdr3_length: 14; cdr3_aa: CASSPGTGLYGYTF
v_call: TRBV11-3; j_call: TRBJ2-5; cdr3_length: 14; cdr3_aa: CASSLGGSQETQYF
v_call: TRBV27; j_call: TRBJ2-2; cdr3_length: 16; cdr3_aa: CASSAFWAVNTGELFF
v_call: TRBV4-2; j_call: TRBJ1-5; cdr3_length: 15; cdr3_aa: CASSQDPGGWQPQHF
v_call: TRBV7-9; j_call: TRBJ1-2; cdr3_length: 17; cdr3_aa: CASSSSPGQGAPGGYTF
v_call: TRBV7-9; j_call: TRBJ1-6; cdr3_length: 14; cdr3_aa: CASSMDLSGSPLHF
v_call: TRBV9; j_call: TRBJ2-1; cdr3_length: 14; cdr3_aa: CASRRGPANNEQFF
v_call: TRBV15; j_call: TRBJ2-1; cdr3_length: 20; cdr3_aa: CATSSRSLGTVQSSYNEQFF
v_call: TRBV4-1; j_call: TRBJ1-4; cdr3_length: 15; cdr3_aa: CASSHNRVRVSKLFF
v_call: TRBV7-2; j_call: TRBJ2-7; cdr3_length: 13; cdr3_aa: CASSFGRGYEQYF
v_call: TRBV5-5; j_call: TRBJ2-3; cdr3_length: 16; cdr3_aa: CASSLLGKPNTDTQYF
v_call: TRBV19; j_call: TRBJ1-2; cdr3_length: 13; cdr3_aa: CASRSRGDFGYTF
v_call: TRBV4-1; j_call: TRBJ2-7; cdr3_length: 15; cdr3_aa: CASSQTSGNQYVQYF
v_call: TRBV10-3; j_call: TRBJ1-2; cdr3_length: 14; cdr3_aa: CAITRGTGVYGYTF
v_call: TRBV13; j_call: TRBJ1-2; cdr3_length: 13; cdr3_aa: CASSLGRGVGYTF
v_call: TRBV5-1; j_call: TRBJ2-1; cdr3_length: 15; cdr3_aa: CASSPFGPYNGEQFF
v_call: TRBV28; j_call: TRBJ1-2; cdr3_length: 12; cdr3_aa: CASNGGFDGYTF
v_call: TRBV28; j_call: TRBJ2-7; cdr3_length: 14; cdr3_aa: CASSLSGHHYEQYF
v_call: TRBV4-2; j_call: TRBJ2-1; cdr3_length: 15; cdr3_aa: CASSKGLAGGRGEFF
v_call: TRBV7-3; j_call: TRBJ2-5; cdr3_length: 16; cdr3_aa: CASSPGRGEARETQYF
v_call: TRBV5-1; j_call: TRBJ1-3; cdr3_length: 13; cdr3_aa: CASSFTGSDTIYF
v_call: TRBV18; j_call: TRBJ2-1; cdr3_length: 17; cdr3_aa: CASSPGTSGAHYNEQFF
v_call: TRBV5-6; j_call: TRBJ1-1; cdr3_length: 14; cdr3_aa: CASSSDRENTEAFF
v_call: TRBV11-2; j_call: TRBJ1-4; cdr3_length: 16; cdr3_aa: CASSPSSTATNEKLFF
v_call: TRBV4-1; j_call: TRBJ1-2; cdr3_length: 15; cdr3_aa: CASSQETQGVYGYTF
v_call: TRBV4-3; j_call: TRBJ1-5; cdr3_length: 14; cdr3_aa: CASSQVEGYQPQHF
v_call: TRBV19; j_call: TRBJ1-3; cdr3_length: 16; cdr3_aa: CASSIERGLSGNTIYF
v_call: TRBV28; j_call: TRBJ2-5; cdr3_length: 14; cdr3_aa: CASLERDYLETQYF